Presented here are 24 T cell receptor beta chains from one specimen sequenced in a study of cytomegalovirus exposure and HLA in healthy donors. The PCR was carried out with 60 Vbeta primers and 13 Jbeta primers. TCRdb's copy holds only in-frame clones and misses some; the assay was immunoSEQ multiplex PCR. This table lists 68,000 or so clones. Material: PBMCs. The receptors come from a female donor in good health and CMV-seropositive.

The CDR3 DNA follows: TGTGCCAGCAGTGCAGAGGGCGACAGGGGAAACTATGGCTACACCTTC. This sequence encodes CASSAEGDRGNYGYTF. The rearrangement joins TRBV2 to TRBJ1-2; TRBD1 aligns across 8 bases. Trimming removed 4 bases from V and 2 bases from J; junction bases left unmatched: 9. The CDR3 is 16 residues long. From germline, CDR1 is SNHLY and CDR2 FYNNEI.

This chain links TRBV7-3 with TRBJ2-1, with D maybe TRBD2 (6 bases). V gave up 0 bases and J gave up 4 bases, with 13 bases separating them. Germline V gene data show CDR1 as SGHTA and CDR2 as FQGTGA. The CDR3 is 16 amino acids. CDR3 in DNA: TGTGCCAGCAGCTTAACGCCGGGAGTGGGTTACAATGAGCAGTTCTTC. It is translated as CASSLTPGVGYNEQFF.

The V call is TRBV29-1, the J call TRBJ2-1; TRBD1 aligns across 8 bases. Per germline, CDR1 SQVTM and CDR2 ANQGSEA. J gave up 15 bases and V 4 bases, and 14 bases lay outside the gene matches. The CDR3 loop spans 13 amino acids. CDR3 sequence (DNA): TGCAGCGTTGTGTTGGACAGGGCTCAGAGTGGGTTCTTC. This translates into CSVVLDRAQSGFF.

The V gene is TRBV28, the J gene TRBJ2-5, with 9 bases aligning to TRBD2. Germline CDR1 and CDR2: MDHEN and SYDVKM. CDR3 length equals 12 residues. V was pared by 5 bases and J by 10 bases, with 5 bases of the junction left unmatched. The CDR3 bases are TGTGCCAGCAGTCAGCTGACTAGCGGCCAGTACTTC. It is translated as CASSQLTSGQYF.

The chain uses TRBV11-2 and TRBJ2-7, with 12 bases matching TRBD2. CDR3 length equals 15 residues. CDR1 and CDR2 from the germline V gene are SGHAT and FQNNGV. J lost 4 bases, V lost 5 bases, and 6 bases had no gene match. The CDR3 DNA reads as TGTGCCAGCAGCATCCGGACTAGCGGGGATTACGAGCAGTACTTC. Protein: CASSIRTSGDYEQYF.

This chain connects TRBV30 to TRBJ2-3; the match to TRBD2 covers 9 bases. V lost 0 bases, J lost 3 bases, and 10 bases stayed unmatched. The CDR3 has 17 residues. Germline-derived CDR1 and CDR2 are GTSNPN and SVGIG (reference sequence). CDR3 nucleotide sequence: TGTGCCTGGAGTGTAGCGGGAGGATCTAGGGTAACAGATACGCAGTATTTT. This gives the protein CAWSVAGGSRVTDTQYF.

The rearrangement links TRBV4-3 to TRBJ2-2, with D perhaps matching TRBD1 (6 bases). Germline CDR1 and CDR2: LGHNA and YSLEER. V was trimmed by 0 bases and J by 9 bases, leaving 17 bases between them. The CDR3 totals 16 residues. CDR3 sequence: CASSQEGRQVRRELFF. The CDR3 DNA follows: TGCGCCAGCAGCCAAGAAGGGAGACAGGTCCGTCGGGAGCTGTTTTTT.

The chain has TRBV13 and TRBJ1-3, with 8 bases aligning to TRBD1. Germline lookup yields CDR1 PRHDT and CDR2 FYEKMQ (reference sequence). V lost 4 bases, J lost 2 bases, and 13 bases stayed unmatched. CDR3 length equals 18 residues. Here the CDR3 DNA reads TGTGCCAGCAGCTCTGTGGAAGACAGGGGTCGAGCTGGAAACACCATATATTTT. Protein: CASSSVEDRGRAGNTIYF.

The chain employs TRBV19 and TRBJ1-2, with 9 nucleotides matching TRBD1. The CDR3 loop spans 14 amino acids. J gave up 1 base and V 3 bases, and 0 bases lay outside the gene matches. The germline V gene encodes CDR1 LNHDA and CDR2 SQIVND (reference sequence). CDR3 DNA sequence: TGTGCCAGTAGTATGGACAGGGGTAACTATGGCTACACCTTC. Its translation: CASSMDRGNYGYTF.

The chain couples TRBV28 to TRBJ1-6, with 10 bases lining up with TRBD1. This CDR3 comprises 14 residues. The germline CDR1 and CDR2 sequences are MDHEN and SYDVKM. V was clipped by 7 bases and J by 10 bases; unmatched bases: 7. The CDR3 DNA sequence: TGTGCCAGCACCCGGGACAGGGGAGGGTCACCCCTCCACTTT. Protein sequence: CASTRDRGGSPLHF.

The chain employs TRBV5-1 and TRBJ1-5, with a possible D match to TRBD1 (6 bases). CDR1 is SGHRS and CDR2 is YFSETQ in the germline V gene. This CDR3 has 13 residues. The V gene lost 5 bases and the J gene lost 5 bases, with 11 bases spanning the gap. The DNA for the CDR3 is TGCGCCAGCAGAGGGGGTAAGGATCAGCCCCAGCATTTT. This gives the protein CASRGGKDQPQHF.

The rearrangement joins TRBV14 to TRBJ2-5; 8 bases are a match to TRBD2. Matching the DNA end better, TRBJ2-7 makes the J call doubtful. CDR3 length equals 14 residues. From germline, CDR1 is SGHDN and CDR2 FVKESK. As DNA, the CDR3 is TGTGCCAGCAGCCACCAGCGGGGGAACTACGAGCAGTACTTC. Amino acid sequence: CASSHQRGNYEQYF.

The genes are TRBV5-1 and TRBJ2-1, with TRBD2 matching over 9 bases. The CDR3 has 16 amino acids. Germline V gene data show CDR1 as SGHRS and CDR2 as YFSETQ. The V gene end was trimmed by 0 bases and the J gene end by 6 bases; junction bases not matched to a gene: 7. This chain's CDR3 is CASSLGAGGPGNEQFF. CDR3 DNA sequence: TGCGCCAGCAGCTTGGGGGCGGGAGGGCCAGGCAATGAGCAGTTCTTC.

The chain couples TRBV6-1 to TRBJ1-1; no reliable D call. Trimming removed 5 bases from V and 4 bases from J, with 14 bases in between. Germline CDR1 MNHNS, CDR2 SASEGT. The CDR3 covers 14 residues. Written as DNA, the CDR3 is TGTGCCAGCAGTCCCAAACACGGGGTCACTGAAGCTTTCTTT. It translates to CASSPKHGVTEAFF.

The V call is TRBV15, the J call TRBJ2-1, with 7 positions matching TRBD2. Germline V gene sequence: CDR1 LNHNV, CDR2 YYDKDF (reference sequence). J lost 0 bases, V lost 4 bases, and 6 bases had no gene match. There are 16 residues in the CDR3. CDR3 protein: CATSTLRTSSYNEQFF. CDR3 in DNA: TGTGCCACCAGCACATTGCGGACTAGCTCCTACAATGAGCAGTTCTTC.

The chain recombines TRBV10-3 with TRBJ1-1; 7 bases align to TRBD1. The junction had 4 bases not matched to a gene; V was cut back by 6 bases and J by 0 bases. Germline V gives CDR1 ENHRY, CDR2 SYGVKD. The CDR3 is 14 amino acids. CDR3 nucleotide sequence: TGTGCCATCAGCGATGGACAGGTGAACACTGAAGCTTTCTTT. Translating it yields CAISDGQVNTEAFF.

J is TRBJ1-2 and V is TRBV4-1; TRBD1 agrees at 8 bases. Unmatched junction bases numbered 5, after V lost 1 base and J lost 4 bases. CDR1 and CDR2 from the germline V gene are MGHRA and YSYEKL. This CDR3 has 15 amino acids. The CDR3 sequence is CASSQVEGTGYGYTF. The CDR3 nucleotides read TGCGCCAGCAGCCAAGTGGAGGGGACAGGCTATGGCTACACCTTC.

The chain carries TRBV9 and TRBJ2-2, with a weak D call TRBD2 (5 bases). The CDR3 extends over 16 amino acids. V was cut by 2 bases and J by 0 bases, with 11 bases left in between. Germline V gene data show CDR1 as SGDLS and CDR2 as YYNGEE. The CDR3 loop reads CASSVSVGANTGELFF. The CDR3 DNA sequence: TGTGCCAGCAGCGTCTCGGTCGGGGCGAACACCGGGGAGCTGTTTTTT.

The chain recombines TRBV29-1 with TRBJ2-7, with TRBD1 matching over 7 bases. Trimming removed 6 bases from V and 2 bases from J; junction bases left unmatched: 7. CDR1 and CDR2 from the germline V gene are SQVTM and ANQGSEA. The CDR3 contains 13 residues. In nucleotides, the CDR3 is TGCAGCGTATTCGACAGGGCTCCCTACGAGCAGTACTTC. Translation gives CSVFDRAPYEQYF.

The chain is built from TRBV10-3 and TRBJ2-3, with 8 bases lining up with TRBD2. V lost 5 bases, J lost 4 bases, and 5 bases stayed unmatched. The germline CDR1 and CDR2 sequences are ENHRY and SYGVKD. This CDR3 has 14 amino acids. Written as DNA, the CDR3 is TGTGCCATCAGTATACGGGGGGGCGCAGATACGCAGTATTTT. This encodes CAISIRGGADTQYF.

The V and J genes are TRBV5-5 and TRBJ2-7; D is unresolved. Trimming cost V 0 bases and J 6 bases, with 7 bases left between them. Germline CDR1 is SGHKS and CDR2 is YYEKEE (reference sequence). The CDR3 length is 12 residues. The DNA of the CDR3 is TGTGCCAGCAGCTTGGGGGCAGTCGAGCAGTACTTC. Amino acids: CASSLGAVEQYF.

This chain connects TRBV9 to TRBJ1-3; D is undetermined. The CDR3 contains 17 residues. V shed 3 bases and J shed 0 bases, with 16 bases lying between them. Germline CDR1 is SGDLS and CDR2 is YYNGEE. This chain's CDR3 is CASSALSSALSGNTIYF. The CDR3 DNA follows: TGTGCCAGCAGCGCCCTATCCTCTGCGCTCTCTGGAAACACCATATATTTT.

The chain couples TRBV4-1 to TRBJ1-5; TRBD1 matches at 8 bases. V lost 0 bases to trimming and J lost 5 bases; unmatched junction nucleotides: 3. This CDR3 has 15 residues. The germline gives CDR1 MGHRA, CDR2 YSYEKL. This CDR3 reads CASSQEGQEDQPQHF. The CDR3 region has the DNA TGCGCCAGCAGCCAAGAGGGACAGGAAGATCAGCCCCAGCATTTT.

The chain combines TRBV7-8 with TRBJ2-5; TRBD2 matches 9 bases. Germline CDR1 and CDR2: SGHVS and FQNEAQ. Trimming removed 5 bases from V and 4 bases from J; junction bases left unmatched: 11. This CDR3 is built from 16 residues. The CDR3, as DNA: TGTGCCAGCAGCCCCCGGGGCGGGAGGGCCTCAGAGACCCAGTACTTC. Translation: CASSPRGGRASETQYF.